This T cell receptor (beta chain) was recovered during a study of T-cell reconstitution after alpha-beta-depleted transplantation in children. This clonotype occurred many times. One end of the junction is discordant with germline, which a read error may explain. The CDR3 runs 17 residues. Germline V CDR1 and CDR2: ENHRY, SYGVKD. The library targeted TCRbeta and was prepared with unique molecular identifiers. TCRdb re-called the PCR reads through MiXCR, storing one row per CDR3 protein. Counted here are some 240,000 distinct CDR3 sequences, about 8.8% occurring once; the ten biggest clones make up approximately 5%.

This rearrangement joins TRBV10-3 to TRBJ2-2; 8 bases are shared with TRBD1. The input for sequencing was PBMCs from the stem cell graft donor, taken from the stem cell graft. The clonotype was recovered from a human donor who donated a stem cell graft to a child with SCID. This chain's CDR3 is CGISQTGQGRNTGELFF. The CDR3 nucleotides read TGTGGCATCTCGCAAACCGGACAGGGCAGGAACACCGGGGAGCTGTTTTTT.